The subject of this entry is one TCR beta chain. The antigen it binds to is not known. One base away there is no much larger clone; base qualities are not given. Collaborating institutions collected whole blood in K2EDTA tubes following their own protocols. For TCRbeta analysis, collaborators shipped samples in one of three forms: frozen whole blood, isolated PBMCs, or DNA extracted from either of those sample types. The sample belongs to a study of blood T cell repertoires in COVID-19 (dated by TCRdb to about 2020). About the study as a whole: Samples from collaborators originated in the United States, Italy and Spain and spanned both the acute and convalescent phases of COVID-19. The material from the prospective study consisted of cDNA or gDNA derived from T cells, B-cell-depleted T cells, or PBMCs. Subjects who had been exposed to COVID-19, were actively infected with it, or had recovered from it provided the deeply sampled blood TCRbeta repertoires that made up the dataset. The repertoires were released in a freely available public database meant as a resource for research on the immune response to SARS-CoV-2. The samples were drawn from two sources: the first 160 participants of the ongoing ImmuneRACE study, and 1,000 to 1,500 subjects contributed by 6 global collaborators. A de-identified subject ID, COVID-19 status, age in years and sex were almost always included in the sample metadata. Where available, HLA class I and class II types were obtained from metadata supplied by the sample provider rather than from assay-based typing. Study-level results and caveats: Clinical and demographic metadata were provided uncurated, with the amount varying by source and participant.

Reading the germline V gene gives CDR1 SGHRS and CDR2 YFSETQ. V is cut back by 4 bases and J by 4 bases, with 9 bases in the junction unmatched. The CDR3, from cysteine to phenylalanine, totals 16 residues. The retained sequence is limited to the CDR3, 48 bases, with the frame set at the first base. The immunoSEQ Assay, a bias-controlled multiplex PCR, was used to amplify TCRbeta CDR3 regions from genomic DNA. In the paper's pipeline: The number of nucleated cells in each sample was estimated from the amplification of reference gene primers within the assay. To quantify the absolute abundance of each unique TCRbeta CDR3 rearrangement, sequence reads were collapsed and filtered. For each sample, productive Simpson clonality was calculated as the square root of Simpson's diversity index over productive rearrangements. In TCRdb, the immuneACCESS table is reduced to in-frame sequences with V and J assigned. These tables do not hold every clone; where another copy was compared, an unresolved V gene accounts for under half, and the others remain unexplained. V, J and clone size are those of that table, while D and trimming were read from the DNA. This sample has 79,000 or so clones in its table, and 65% to 90% of those were observed once. The ten most abundant clones make up 18% of the sample.

Source material: peripheral blood. This receptor was taken from a human donor in a cohort sampled during active COVID-19. The receptor chain draws on TRBV5-1 and TRBJ2-2, with 8 bases aligning to TRBD2. Read as DNA, the sequence is TGCGCCAGCAGCCCCAACCCGAGCGGGAGCACCGGGGAGCTGTTTTTT. Translated, this gives CASSPNPSGSTGELFF.